The clone carrying this T cell receptor beta chain has a handful of counts. The CDR3 covers 15 residues. CDR1 is LGHDT and CDR2 is YNNKEL in the germline V gene (reference sequence). J was trimmed by 3 bases and V by 4 bases; bases with no gene match: 4. This specimen comes from a study of blood T cell repertoires in COVID-19. Study-level information: COVID-19 samples, acute and convalescent, were from the United States, Italy and Spain.

Authors' processing steps: Amplification with reference gene primers provided the estimates of nucleated cell counts. Libraries were prepared by immunoSEQ multiplex PCR; TCRdb keeps only in-frame clonotypes and omits some of them. V and J calls and clone size are copied from that table; D and trimming were computed from the DNA. The table shows over 250,000 clones, with roughly 85% occurring only once. Sequencing was done on a sample of PBMCs or T cells enriched from blood (not recorded which). The receptor was derived from a man aged 35 to 55 who had been exposed to COVID-19. The chain uses TRBV3-1 (or the pseudogene TRBV3-2) and TRBJ1-5; 9 bases fit TRBD1. CDR3 nucleotides: TGTGCCAGCAGCCTAGGGACAGGGAACAATCAGCCCCAGCATTTT. Amino acid sequence: CASSLGTGNNQPQHF.